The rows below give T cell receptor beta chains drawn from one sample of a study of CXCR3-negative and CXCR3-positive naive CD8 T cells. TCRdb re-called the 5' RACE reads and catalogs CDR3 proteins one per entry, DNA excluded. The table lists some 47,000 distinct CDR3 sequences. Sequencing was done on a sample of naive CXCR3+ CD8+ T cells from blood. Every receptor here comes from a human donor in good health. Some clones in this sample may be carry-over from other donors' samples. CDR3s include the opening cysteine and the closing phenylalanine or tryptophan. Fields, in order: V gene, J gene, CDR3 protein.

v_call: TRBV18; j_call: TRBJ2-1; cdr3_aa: CASSPDGSYNEQFF
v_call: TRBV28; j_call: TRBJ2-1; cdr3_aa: CASSFRTANEQFF
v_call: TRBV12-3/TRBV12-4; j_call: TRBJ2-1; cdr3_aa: CASSPWDSSNEQFF
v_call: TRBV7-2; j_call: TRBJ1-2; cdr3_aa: CASSSGQGLNYGYTF
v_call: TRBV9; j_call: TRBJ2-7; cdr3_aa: CASSPGQGKSYEQYF
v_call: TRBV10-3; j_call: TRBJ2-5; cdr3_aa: CATYGGGETQYF
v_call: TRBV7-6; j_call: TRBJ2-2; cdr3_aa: CASSLEASGGILNTGELFF
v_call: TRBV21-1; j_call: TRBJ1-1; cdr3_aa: CASPQVDNTEAFF
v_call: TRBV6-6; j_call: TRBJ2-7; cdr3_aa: CASRGDTTYEQYF
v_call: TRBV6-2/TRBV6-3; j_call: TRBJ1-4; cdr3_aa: CASSYPTDLYRGEKLFF
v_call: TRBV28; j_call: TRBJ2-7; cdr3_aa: CASTLAGDSYEQYF
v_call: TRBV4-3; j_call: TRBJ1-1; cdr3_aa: CASSQDLDRGPEGTEAFF
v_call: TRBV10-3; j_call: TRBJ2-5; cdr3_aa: CASRDREQETQYF
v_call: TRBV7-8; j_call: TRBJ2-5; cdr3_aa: CASTPAGGEGETQYF
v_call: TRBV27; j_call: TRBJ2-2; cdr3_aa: CASSEGQNTGELFF
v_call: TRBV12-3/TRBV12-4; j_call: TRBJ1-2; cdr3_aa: CASSFGLTVANYGYTF
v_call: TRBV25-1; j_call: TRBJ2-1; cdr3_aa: CASSTLWTGRDEQFF
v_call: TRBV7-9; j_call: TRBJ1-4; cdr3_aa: CASTRDRGEKLFF
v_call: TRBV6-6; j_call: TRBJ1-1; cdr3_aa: CASRHLRGQDTEAFF
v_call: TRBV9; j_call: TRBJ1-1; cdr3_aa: CASSVTGTREAFF
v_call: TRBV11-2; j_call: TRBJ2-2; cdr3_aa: CASSFRGGYTGELFF
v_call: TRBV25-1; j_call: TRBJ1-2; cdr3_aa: CASNPLEEGSYGYTF
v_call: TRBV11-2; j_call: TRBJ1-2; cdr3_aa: CASTNAGDGYTF
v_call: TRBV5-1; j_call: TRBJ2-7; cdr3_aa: CASSLELAEAYEQYF
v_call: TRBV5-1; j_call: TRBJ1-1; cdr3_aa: CASSLVARGETRSFEAFF
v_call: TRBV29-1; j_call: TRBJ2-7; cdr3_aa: CSVSDSYEQYF
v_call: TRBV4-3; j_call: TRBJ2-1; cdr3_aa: CASSQGGIYNEQFF
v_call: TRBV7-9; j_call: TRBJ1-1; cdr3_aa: CASTHPGQGMGTEAFF
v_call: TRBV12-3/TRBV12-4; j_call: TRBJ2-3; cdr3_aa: CASSLFAVPDTQYF
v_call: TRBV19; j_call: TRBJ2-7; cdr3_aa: CASAAGGGLEQYF
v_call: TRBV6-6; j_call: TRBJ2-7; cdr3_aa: CASSFHSPLAGRHEQYF
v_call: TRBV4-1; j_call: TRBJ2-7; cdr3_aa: CASSSREYEQYF
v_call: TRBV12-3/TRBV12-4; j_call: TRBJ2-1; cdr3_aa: CASSLAGGPNEQFF
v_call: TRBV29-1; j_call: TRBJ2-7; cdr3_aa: CSVEAAGQGYEQYF
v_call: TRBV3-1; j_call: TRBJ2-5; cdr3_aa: CASSPGLALRF
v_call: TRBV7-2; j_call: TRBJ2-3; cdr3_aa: CASSLALRADTQYF
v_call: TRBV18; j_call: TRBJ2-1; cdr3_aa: CAGSPGGSYNEQFF
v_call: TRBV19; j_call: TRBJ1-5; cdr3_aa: CASVNWGNQPQHF
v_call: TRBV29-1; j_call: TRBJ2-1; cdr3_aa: CSVDIQGGSYNEQFF
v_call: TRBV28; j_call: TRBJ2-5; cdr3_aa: CASTFFQRQETQYF
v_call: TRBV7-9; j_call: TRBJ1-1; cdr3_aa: CASSTGNTEAFF
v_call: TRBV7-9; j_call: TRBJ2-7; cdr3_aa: CTSSSTTTSSSEQYF
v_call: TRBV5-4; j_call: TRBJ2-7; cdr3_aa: CASSTRDRSSYEQYF
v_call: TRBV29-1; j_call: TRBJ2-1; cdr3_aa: CSVESRGDYEQFF
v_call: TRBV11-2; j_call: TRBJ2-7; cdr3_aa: CASTESQGTSYEQYF
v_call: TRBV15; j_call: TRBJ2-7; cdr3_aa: CATSPGLNYEQYF
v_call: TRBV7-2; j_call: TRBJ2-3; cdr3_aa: CASSFLGSRSFSTDTQYF
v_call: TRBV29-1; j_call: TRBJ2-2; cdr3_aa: CSVNRGPSGELFF
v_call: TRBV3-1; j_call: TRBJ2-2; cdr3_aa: CASSQGGSNTGELFF
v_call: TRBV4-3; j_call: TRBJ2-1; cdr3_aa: CASSQRDGLAGNEQFF
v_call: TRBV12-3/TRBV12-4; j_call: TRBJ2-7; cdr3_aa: CASSLDRTPYEQYF
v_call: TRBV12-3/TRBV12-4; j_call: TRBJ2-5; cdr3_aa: CASSFSTNGETQYF
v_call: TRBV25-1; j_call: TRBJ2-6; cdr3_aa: CASSDSGWVLTF
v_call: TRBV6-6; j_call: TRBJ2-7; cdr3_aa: CASSYDGDRGSYEQYF
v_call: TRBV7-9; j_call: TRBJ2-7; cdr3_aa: CASSLGQGDYEQYF
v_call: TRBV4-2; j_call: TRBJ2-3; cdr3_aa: CASSQLLSRGAADTQYF
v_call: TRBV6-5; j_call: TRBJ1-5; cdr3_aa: CASAARDRVPNQPQHF
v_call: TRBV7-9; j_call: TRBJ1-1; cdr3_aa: CASSSPGQGSEAFF
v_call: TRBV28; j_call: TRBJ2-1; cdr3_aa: CASSLGVINEQFF